A single sample is the source of the 16 T cell receptor beta chains below, sequenced in a study of blood T cells in healthy people across ages. A second PCR, run for roughly 7 to 12 cycles, used a sample-barcoded 5' primer plus a J-beta primer mix. Each CDR3 protein gets one entry after TCRdb re-called the 5' RACE reads with MiXCR. In the table there are about 1.1 million distinct CDR3 sequences, under 40% of which are singletons. The sequencing input was blood. Receptors were obtained from a man between 18 and 29 years old in good health.

This clonotype was counted only a few times. This chain joins TRBV12-3 or TRBV12-4 and TRBJ1-1; D uncertain. The V and J ends lost 5 bases and 8 bases respectively, with 3 bases between them. The CDR3 is 9 residues long. The CDR3 spells CASSREAFF. DNA of the CDR3: TGTGCCAGCAGTAGGGAAGCTTTCTTT.

The V gene is TRBV12-3 or TRBV12-4, the J gene TRBJ1-2; no firm D call. V was pared by 5 bases and J by 8 bases, with 15 bases between. CDR3 size: 13 residues. The CDR3 here is CASSVNSISGYTF. As DNA, the CDR3 is TGTGCCAGCAGTGTAAACAGCATATCCGGCTACACCTTC.

This clonotype has a count of ten or more. This rearrangement joins TRBV29-1 to TRBJ2-1; D perhaps matches TRBD1 (6 bases). This CDR3 has 13 residues. Germline CDR1 and CDR2: SQVTM and ANQGSEA. CDR3 sequence (DNA): TGCAGTGTCGGACAGAGCTCCTACAATGAGCAGTTCTTC. Its protein is CSVGQSSYNEQFF.

This chain links TRBV4-2 with TRBJ1-2, with 7 positions matching TRBD1. Germline trimming cut 0 bases from V and 3 bases from J; bases unmatched to any gene: 7. This CDR3 has 16 amino acids. Germline CDR1 LGHNA, CDR2 YNFKEQ. This CDR3 is CASSQDPDRDYYGYTF. The CDR3 bases are TGTGCCAGCAGCCAAGATCCCGACAGGGATTACTATGGCTACACCTTC.

The chain recombines TRBV4-1 with TRBJ2-3; 9 bases are a match to TRBD1. CDR3 length equals 15 residues. CDR1 and CDR2 from the germline V gene are MGHRA and YSYEKL. J lost 5 bases, V lost 4 bases, and 7 bases had no gene match. CDR3 amino acids: CASSRGTGTGDTQYF. CDR3 DNA sequence: TGCGCCAGCAGCCGGGGGACAGGGACGGGAGATACGCAGTATTTT.

This chain links TRBV4-2 with TRBJ1-2, with a tentative D call TRBD1 (5 bases). CDR1 and CDR2 from the germline V gene are LGHNA and YNFKEQ. V was trimmed by 1 base and J by 5 bases, leaving 17 bases between them. The CDR3 is 16 amino acids. CDR3 in DNA: TGTGCCAGCAGCCAAGGGCAGGGTGGCACCTTTTATGGCTACACCTTC. Amino acids: CASSQGQGGTFYGYTF.

This clonotype was seen a handful of times. The CDR3 DNA reads TGTGCCAGCAGTTTAAATGAATTGGAGCAGTACTTC. Protein sequence: CASSLNELEQYF. The gene calls are TRBV12-3 or TRBV12-4 and TRBJ2-7, with no clear D. This CDR3 is built from 12 residues. Trimming took 2 bases from V and 7 from J, leaving 9 bases between them.

Comments on this clonotype: A read error is possible here, since a much larger clone lies one base away. The V gene is TRBV25-1, the J gene TRBJ2-3, with no clear D. The CDR3 length is 14 residues. Per the germline V gene, CDR1 is MGHDK and CDR2 is SYGVNS. V was clipped by 2 bases and J by 4 bases, with 10 bases between them. CDR3 residues: CASSEVGSADTQYF. The CDR3 nucleotides read TGTGCCAGCAGTGAAGTCGGCAGCGCAGATACGCAGTATTTT.

The DNA for the CDR3 is TGTGCCAGCACCTCTGGTTTCCATGAGCAGTTCTTC. As protein: CASTSGFHEQFF. The chain employs TRBV12-3 or TRBV12-4 and TRBJ2-1; D not certain. This CDR3 is 12 amino acids long. The germline V and J ends were trimmed by 7 bases and 8 bases, with 12 bases remaining between them.

CDR3 nucleotide sequence: TGTGCCAGCAGTTTCGTGGGACAGGCCTCCCCTAACTATGGCTACACCTTC. Translation: CASSFVGQASPNYGYTF. The chain joins TRBV28 to TRBJ1-2, with 8 bases identical to TRBD1. The CDR3 loop spans 17 amino acids. Germline-derived CDR1 and CDR2 are MDHEN and SYDVKM. The V and J ends lost 3 bases and 0 bases, in that order; junction bases with no gene match: 9.

J is TRBJ2-3 and V is TRBV5-1; D is perhaps TRBD1 (6 bases). The CDR3 is 15 amino acids. Trimming cost V 4 bases and J 3 bases, with 15 bases left between them. The germline gives CDR1 SGHRS, CDR2 YFSETQ. CDR3 amino acids: CASSRRDTFTDTQYF. CDR3 coding DNA: TGCGCCAGCAGCCGACGGGACACCTTTACAGATACGCAGTATTTT.

The chain joins TRBV9 to TRBJ1-2; TRBD1 aligns across 7 bases. Per the germline V gene, CDR1 is SGDLS and CDR2 is YYNGEE. Trimming removed 8 bases from V and 6 bases from J; junction bases left unmatched: 7. The CDR3 extends over 12 amino acids. For the CDR3, the DNA is TGTGCCAGTAGAGACAGGGTGAATGGCTACACCTTC. It encodes CASRDRVNGYTF.

This chain joins TRBV6-6 and TRBJ2-3; D is undetermined. V was cut by 5 bases and J by 0 bases, with 12 bases left in between. Looked up from germline, CDR1 is MNHNY and CDR2 is SVGAGI (reference sequence). CDR3 size: 15 residues. The CDR3 sequence is CASSRTAPSTDTQYF. CDR3 bases: TGTGCCAGCAGTCGTACTGCCCCTAGCACAGATACGCAGTATTTT.

This chain uses TRBV19 with TRBJ1-5, with D possibly matching TRBD1 (5 bases). Germline V gives CDR1 LNHDA, CDR2 SQIVND (reference sequence). V was cut by 1 base and J by 1 base, with 8 bases left in between. This CDR3 has 15 residues. The CDR3, as DNA: TGTGCCAGTAGTATAGGACAGCTCAGCAATCAGCCCCAGCATTTT. It specifies CASSIGQLSNQPQHF.

This rearrangement joins TRBV2 to TRBJ1-5; D ambiguous. Germline CDR1 reads SNHLY; CDR2 reads FYNNEI. The germline V and J ends were trimmed by 3 bases and 4 bases, with 10 bases remaining between them. The CDR3 runs 14 residues. The CDR3 nucleotides read TGTGCCAGCAGTGACACCGGAGGAAATCAGCCCCAGCATTTT. It encodes CASSDTGGNQPQHF.

This clonotype has more than one count but fewer than ten. V gene TRBV5-1 combines with J gene TRBJ2-7, with D unclear. Trimming shortened V by 2 bases and J by 0 bases, and 21 bases separated the two germline ends. This CDR3 comprises 18 residues. Germline V CDR1 and CDR2: SGHRS, YFSETQ. The CDR3 nucleotides are TGCGCCAGCAGCTTTTATAGTGATGATTCGGGCAGCTCCTACGAGCAGTACTTC. As protein: CASSFYSDDSGSSYEQYF.